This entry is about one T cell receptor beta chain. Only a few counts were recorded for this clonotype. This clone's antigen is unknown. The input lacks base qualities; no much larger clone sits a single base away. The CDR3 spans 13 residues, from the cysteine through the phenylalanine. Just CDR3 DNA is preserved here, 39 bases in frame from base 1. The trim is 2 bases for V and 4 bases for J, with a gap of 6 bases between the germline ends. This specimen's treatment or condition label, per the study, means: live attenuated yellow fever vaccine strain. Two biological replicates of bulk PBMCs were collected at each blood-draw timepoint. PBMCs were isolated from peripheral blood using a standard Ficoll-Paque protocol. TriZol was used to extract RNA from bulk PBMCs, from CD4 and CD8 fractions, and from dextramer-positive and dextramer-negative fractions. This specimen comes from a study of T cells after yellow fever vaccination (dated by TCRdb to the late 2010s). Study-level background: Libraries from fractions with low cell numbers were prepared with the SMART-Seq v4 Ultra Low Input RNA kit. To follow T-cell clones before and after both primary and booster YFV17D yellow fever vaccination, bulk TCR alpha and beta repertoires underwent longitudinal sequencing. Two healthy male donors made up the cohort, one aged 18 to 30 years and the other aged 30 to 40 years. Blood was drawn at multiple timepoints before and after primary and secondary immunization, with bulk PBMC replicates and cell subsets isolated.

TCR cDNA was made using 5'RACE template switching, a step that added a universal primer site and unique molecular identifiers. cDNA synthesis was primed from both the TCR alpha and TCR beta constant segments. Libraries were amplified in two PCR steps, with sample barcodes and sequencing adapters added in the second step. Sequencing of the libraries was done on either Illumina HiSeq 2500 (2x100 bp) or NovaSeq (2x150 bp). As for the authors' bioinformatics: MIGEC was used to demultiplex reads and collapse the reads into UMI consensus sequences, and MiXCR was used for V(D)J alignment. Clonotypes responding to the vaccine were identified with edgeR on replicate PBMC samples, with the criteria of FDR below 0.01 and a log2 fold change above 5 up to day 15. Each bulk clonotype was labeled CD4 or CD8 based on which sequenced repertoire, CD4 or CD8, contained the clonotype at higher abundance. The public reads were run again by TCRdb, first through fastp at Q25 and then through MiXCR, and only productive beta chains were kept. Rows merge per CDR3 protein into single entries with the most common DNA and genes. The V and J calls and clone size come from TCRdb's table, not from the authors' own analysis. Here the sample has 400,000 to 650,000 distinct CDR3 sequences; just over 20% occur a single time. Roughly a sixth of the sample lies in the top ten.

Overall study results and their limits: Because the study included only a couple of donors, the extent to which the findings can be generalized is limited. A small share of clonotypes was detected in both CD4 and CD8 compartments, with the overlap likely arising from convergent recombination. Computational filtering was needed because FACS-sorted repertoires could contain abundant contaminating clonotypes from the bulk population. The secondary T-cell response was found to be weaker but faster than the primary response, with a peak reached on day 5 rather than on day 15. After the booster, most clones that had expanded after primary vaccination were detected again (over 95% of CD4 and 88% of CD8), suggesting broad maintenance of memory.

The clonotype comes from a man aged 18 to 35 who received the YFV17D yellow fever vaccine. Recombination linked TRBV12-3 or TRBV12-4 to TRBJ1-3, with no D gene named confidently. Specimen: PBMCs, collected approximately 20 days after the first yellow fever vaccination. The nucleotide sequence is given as TGTGCCAGCAGTTTATTTGTCGGAAACACCATATATTTT. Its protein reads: CASSLFVGNTIYF.